Each of the 21 T cell receptor beta chains below was sequenced from the same sample in a study of shared clonotypes between healthy human individuals. CD8 cells regarded as naive lacked CD45RO, were positively chosen for CCR7, and omitted terminally differentiated effector memory CD45RA+ cells. Assay used: immunoSEQ multiplex PCR; TCRdb lists only in-frame clones, some missing. Of approximately 810,000 clones in the sample, over 90% were seen once. The sample consisted of naive CD8+ T cells sorted from blood. All receptors come from a man aged 25-40 years in good health.

The V gene is TRBV28, the J gene TRBJ2-3; D is possibly TRBD2 (5 bases). V was clipped by 6 bases and J by 1 base, with 17 bases between them. CDR3 length equals 16 residues. Germline V gene sequence: CDR1 MDHEN, CDR2 SYDVKM. In DNA form, the CDR3 reads TGTGCCAGCAGCCCCAGAGGGCGGAGCCGCACAGATACGCAGTATTTT. Translated, it gives CASSPRGRSRTDTQYF.

CDR3 sequence (DNA): TGTGCCAGCAGCGGAGGGGGGAGGAACACTGAAGCTTTCTTT. Amino acids: CASSGGGRNTEAFF. The chain carries TRBV7-8 and TRBJ1-1, with D perhaps matching TRBD1 (6 bases). Germline assignment: CDR1 SGHVS and CDR2 FQNEAQ. V was trimmed by 5 bases and J by 1 base, leaving 11 bases between them. This CDR3 spans 14 amino acids.

The chain recombines TRBV6-5 with TRBJ1-1, with TRBD1 identical over 7 bases. Per germline, CDR1 MNHEY and CDR2 SVGAGI. The CDR3 spans 16 residues. J gave up 1 base and V 4 bases, and 9 bases lay outside the gene matches. CDR3 residues: CASSSRKGTENTEAFF. The DNA for the CDR3 is TGTGCCAGCAGTTCCCGGAAGGGGACAGAGAACACTGAAGCTTTCTTT.

This rearrangement joins TRBV4-3 to TRBJ2-7, with D perhaps TRBD2 (6 bases). The germline CDR1 and CDR2 sequences are LGHNA and YSLEER. The ends were cut back, 0 bases at V and 4 bases at J, with 22 bases in the middle. The CDR3 has 18 residues. The CDR3, as DNA: TGCGCCAGCAGCCAAGATGTTGCAGTAGGAGGGAGGATTTACGAGCAGTACTTC. This encodes CASSQDVAVGGRIYEQYF.

This clone was observed a few times. V and J are TRBV27 and TRBJ1-1; D is unresolved. Trimming took 7 bases from V and 8 from J, leaving 11 bases between them. Germline CDR1 is MNHEY and CDR2 is SMNVEV (reference sequence). There are 11 residues in the CDR3. CDR3 nucleotides: TGTGCCAGCAAGTTAGGACCCGAAGCTTTCTTT. It codes for CASKLGPEAFF.

The genes are TRBV19 and TRBJ2-7, with 12 bases lining up with TRBD2. J lost 7 bases, V lost 3 bases, and 1 base had no gene match. The germline V gene encodes CDR1 LNHDA and CDR2 SQIVND (reference sequence). The CDR3 contains 13 residues. The CDR3 spells CASSITSGREQYF. CDR3 sequence (DNA): TGTGCCAGTAGTATTACTAGCGGGAGGGAGCAGTACTTC.

The chain combines TRBV7-3 with TRBJ2-3; tentatively, D is TRBD1 (5 bases). V lost 5 bases to trimming and J lost 6 bases, with 9 bases between them. CDR3 length: 12 amino acids. In germline, CDR1 is SGHTA, CDR2 FQGTGA. CDR3 coding DNA: TGTGCCAGCAGCCACCCAGGGGATACGCAGTATTTT. Its protein product is CASSHPGDTQYF.

This clone occurred once. The chain couples TRBV23-1 to TRBJ2-7; weak D call: TRBD2 (8 bases). TRBV23-1 is sorted into the ORF group, with uncertain function. CDR3 length equals 17 residues. Between the trimmed V and J ends, which lost 0 bases and 0 bases, there was a span of 15 bases. CDR3 DNA sequence: TGCGCCAGCAGTCAATCCGGGAGGGGGCGAACCTCCTACGAGCAGTACTTC. Its protein product is CASSQSGRGRTSYEQYF.

This sequence joins TRBV7-9 and TRBJ1-1, with unresolved D. V was shortened by 6 bases and J by 6 bases, with 11 bases between the two germline ends. Germline lookup yields CDR1 SEHNR and CDR2 FQNEAQ (reference sequence). The CDR3 extends over 12 amino acids. The CDR3 protein is CASRDVYAEAFF. The CDR3 bases are TGTGCCAGCAGGGATGTGTATGCTGAAGCTTTCTTT.

The chain recombines TRBV9 with TRBJ2-5; TRBD1 matches 10 bases. The CDR3 has 17 residues. Germline V lookup: CDR1 SGDLS, CDR2 YYNGEE. The V and J ends lost 3 bases and 1 base, in that order; junction bases with no gene match: 9. CDR3 region: CASSDGQGVRGQETQYF. DNA for the CDR3: TGTGCCAGCAGCGACGGACAGGGGGTTCGTGGCCAAGAGACCCAGTACTTC.

The chain recombines TRBV5-6 with TRBJ2-7; D unresolved. The V end lost 5 bases, the J end lost 7 bases, and 22 bases lay between the germline ends. CDR1 SGHDT and CDR2 YYEEEE come from the germline V gene. This CDR3 contains 15 residues. The CDR3 here is CASSEMGTPLREQYF. In DNA, the CDR3 is TGTGCCAGCAGTGAAATGGGTACCCCTTTGCGTGAGCAGTACTTC.

About this clone itself: A junction boundary mismatches the germline segment, possibly from a read error. V is TRBV27 and J is TRBJ2-7; D tentatively fits TRBD1 or TRBD2 (5 bases each). The CDR3 extends over 14 amino acids. Germline lookup yields CDR1 MNHEY and CDR2 SMNVEV (reference sequence). CDR3 in amino acids: CATSQSGRTYEQYF. The CDR3 nucleotides are TGTGCCACCAGTCAGTCGGGACGGACCTACGAGCAGTACTTC.

The rearrangement uses TRBV10-3 and TRBJ2-7; D not certain. This CDR3 is built from 13 residues. CDR1 and CDR2 from the germline V gene are ENHRY and SYGVKD. Trimming pared 5 bases from V and 0 bases from J, leaving 8 bases between. The DNA for the CDR3 is TGTGCCATCAGTCCAGGTAGCTCCTACGAGCAGTACTTC. Its protein product is CAISPGSSYEQYF.

The chain carries TRBV4-1 and TRBJ2-7, with TRBD2 matching over 11 bases. There are 14 residues in the CDR3. Germline values: CDR1 MGHRA, CDR2 YSYEKL. J gave up 6 bases and V 3 bases, and 4 bases lay outside the gene matches. The CDR3 nucleotides read TGCGCCAGCAGCCATACTAGCGGGAGAGGCGAGCAGTACTTC. It codes for CASSHTSGRGEQYF.

The V gene is TRBV11-2, the J gene TRBJ2-7; the D is unclear. CDR3 length equals 15 residues. Trimming left V 1 base short and J 5 bases short, with 15 bases between. Germline V gene data show CDR1 as SGHAT and CDR2 as FQNNGV. The DNA for the CDR3 is TGTGCCAGCAGCTTAGGGGTAGCCGATTACCACGAGCAGTACTTC. Translation gives CASSLGVADYHEQYF.

The V call is TRBV7-8, the J call TRBJ2-7; 8 positions agree with TRBD1. The CDR3 is made up of 15 amino acids. Per the germline V gene, CDR1 is SGHVS and CDR2 is FQNEAQ. The V segment lost 1 base and the J segment 6 bases; nucleotides outside the gene matches: 8. Here the CDR3 DNA reads TGTGCCAGCAGCTTAGTGGCGGTCCAGGGGGCCGAGCAGTACTTC. Encoded protein: CASSLVAVQGAEQYF.

The V and J genes are TRBV25-1 and TRBJ2-7; 10 positions match TRBD1. The CDR3 covers 15 residues. The trim removed 3 bases at V and 5 bases at J, leaving 7 bases unmatched. The germline V gene has CDR1 MGHDK and CDR2 SYGVNS. CDR3 residues: CASSDQDRGTDEQYF. The CDR3 DNA reads TGTGCCAGCAGTGACCAGGACAGGGGGACCGACGAGCAGTACTTC.

The chain is built from TRBV28 and TRBJ2-1, with a tentative D call TRBD2 (5 bases). CDR1 is MDHEN, CDR2 SYDVKM, per germline. The CDR3 covers 16 residues. The V gene lost 5 bases and the J gene lost 2 bases, with 16 bases spanning the gap. CDR3 sequence reads: CASSLPPGFAYNEQFF. For the CDR3, the DNA is TGTGCCAGCAGTCTTCCCCCGGGGTTCGCCTACAATGAGCAGTTCTTC.

V gene TRBV6-6 combines with J gene TRBJ2-3, with D perhaps assigned TRBD1 or TRBD2 (5 bases each). The germline V gene has CDR1 MNHNY and CDR2 SVGAGI (reference sequence). The CDR3 spans 15 residues. Deletions cut 1 base from V and 8 bases from J, with 16 bases between. The CDR3 nucleotides read TGTGCCAGCAGTTACTTGGGACCGCGCACCGGTACGCAGTATTTT. Translating it yields CASSYLGPRTGTQYF.

V is TRBV7-3 and J is TRBJ2-5, with 7 bases matching TRBD2. The CDR3 spans 14 residues. Germline-derived CDR1 and CDR2 are SGHTA and FQGTGA. V shed 1 base, J shed 5 bases, and the junction held 4 bases outside the gene matches. The CDR3 coding sequence is TGTGCCAGCAGCTTAAGCGGGAGCGGCGAGACCCAGTACTTC. Its protein product is CASSLSGSGETQYF.

The V call is TRBV7-2, the J call TRBJ2-7; 10 nucleotides line up with TRBD1. The CDR3 has 14 residues. V trimming: 6 bases; J trimming: 9 bases; junction bases outside the gene matches: 11. Germline assignment: CDR1 SGHTA and CDR2 FQGNSA. CDR3 protein: CASRPSGQGRGQYF. The CDR3 coding sequence is TGTGCCAGCAGACCCTCGGGACAGGGGCGGGGGCAGTACTTC.